Following are 21 T cell receptor beta chains from one sample sequenced in a study of T cell repertoires in cytomegalovirus infection. Their antigens are not known. TCRdb redid the calling of the reads with MiXCR, one entry per CDR3 protein. The top ten clones hold 85% to 90% of a sample with some 43,000 distinct CDR3 sequences, roughly 20% of them seen once. The sample was CD8+ T cells from cultured PBMCs, taken from culture after CMV antigen stimulation. These receptor sequences come from a human donor in good health (CMV status not recorded). Some clones in this sample may be carry-over from other donors' samples.

The DNA of the CDR3 is TGTGCCAGCAGCTTAGCGAGGGGACTAGCAAGCGGGAGGGAGTCCTACAATGAGCAGTTCTTC. Residues: CASSLARGLASGRESYNEQFF. The chain is built from TRBV7-9 and TRBJ2-1; 10 bases fit TRBD2. From germline, CDR1 is SEHNR and CDR2 FQNEAQ (reference sequence). With V trimmed by 0 bases and J by 1 base, 15 bases remained unmatched. The CDR3 loop spans 21 amino acids.

This clonotype was seen at least ten times. The V gene is TRBV11-2, the J gene TRBJ2-3, with D tentatively TRBD2 (7 bases). The V gene lost 5 bases and the J gene lost 1 base, with 19 bases spanning the gap. The germline V gene encodes CDR1 SGHAT and CDR2 FQNNGV. The CDR3 has 17 residues. CDR3 coding DNA: TGTGCCAGCAGCCCATTCAGTACAGGGAGGGGCACAGATACGCAGTATTTT. The encoded protein is CASSPFSTGRGTDTQYF.

The V call is TRBV6-6, the J call TRBJ2-3, with D possibly being TRBD1 or TRBD2 (5 bases each). Trimming took off 6 bases at V and 2 bases at J, with 15 bases between the two ends. Germline V gene sequence: CDR1 MNHNY, CDR2 SVGAGI (reference sequence). The CDR3 consists of 15 residues. The chain's CDR3 is CASRAGTRHTDTQYF. Here the CDR3 DNA reads TGTGCCAGCAGGGCAGGGACCCGCCACACAGATACGCAGTATTTT.

This clonotype turned up a few times. The gene calls are TRBV19 and TRBJ1-6; the match to TRBD1 covers 10 bases. V dropped 2 bases and J dropped 7; count of bases not matched to a gene: 11. Per germline, CDR1 LNHDA and CDR2 SQIVND (reference sequence). This CDR3 is 18 amino acids long. This CDR3 reads CASSILPGTGESNSPLHF. CDR3 DNA sequence: TGTGCCAGTAGTATACTCCCCGGGACAGGGGAATCAAATTCACCCCTCCACTTT.

This clonotype has a handful of counts. The rearrangement uses TRBV7-2 and TRBJ1-4, with D uncertain. This CDR3 region has 15 residues. Trimming shortened V by 5 bases and J by 3 bases, and 13 bases separated the two germline ends. Germline assignment: CDR1 SGHTA and CDR2 FQGNSA. The CDR3: CASSPTPRSNEKLFF. CDR3 DNA: TGTGCCAGCAGCCCTACTCCTAGGTCTAATGAAAAACTGTTTTTT.

This clonotype was counted between two and nine times. The CDR3 DNA reads as TGTGCCAGCAGCTTAGCGGGGGGGCCCGATGAGCAGTTCTTC. It translates to CASSLAGGPDEQFF. V is TRBV7-2 and J is TRBJ2-1; D may be TRBD2 (7 bases). The CDR3 is 14 residues long. V was pared by 0 bases and J by 8 bases, with 11 bases between. Germline V gene data show CDR1 as SGHTA and CDR2 as FQGNSA.

This clonotype was seen a single time. V usage is TRBV2 and J usage is TRBJ2-7; 8 bases line up with TRBD2. J lost 2 bases, V lost 6 bases, and 6 bases had no gene match. Germline V gives CDR1 SNHLY, CDR2 FYNNEI. The CDR3 length is 14 residues. Written as DNA, the CDR3 is TGTGCCAGCAGCGTTAGCGGGGCCACCTACGAGCAGTACTTC. It specifies CASSVSGATYEQYF.

This clonotype was observed a few times. The V and J genes are TRBV11-2 and TRBJ1-1; no firm D call. The length of the CDR3 is 14 residues. Per germline, CDR1 SGHAT and CDR2 FQNNGV. Deletions cut 3 bases from V and 3 bases from J, with 11 bases between. The CDR3: CASSFIIGDTEAFF. The CDR3 coding sequence is TGTGCCAGCAGCTTCATCATAGGAGACACTGAAGCTTTCTTT. Together with reference TRBV11-2 and TRBJ1-1, the CDR3 gives the full variable domain: EAGVAQSPRYKIIEKRQSVAFWCNPISGHATLYWYQQILGQGPKLLIQFQNNGVVDDSQLPKDRFSAERLKGVDSTLKIQPAKLEDSAVYLCASSFIIGDTEAFFGQGTRLTVV.

The chain is built from TRBV7-2 and TRBJ1-2; D not resolved. V dropped 5 bases and J dropped 8 bases, with 15 bases sitting between them. The CDR3 has 13 amino acids. Germline loops: CDR1 SGHTA, CDR2 FQGNSA. The CDR3 nucleotides read TGTGCCAGCAGCCCTTCAGGTTCCCTCGGCTACACCTTC. Its translation: CASSPSGSLGYTF.

This clonotype was seen only a few times. The gene calls are TRBV9 and TRBJ1-2; D ambiguous. The CDR3 extends over 16 amino acids. From germline, CDR1 is SGDLS and CDR2 YYNGEE. The V end lost 2 bases, the J end lost 1 base, and 15 bases lay between the germline ends. The CDR3 bases are TGTGCCAGCAGCGTGCTGGCCGAGGCCCTTAACTATGGCTACACCTTC. As protein: CASSVLAEALNYGYTF.

The chain recombines TRBV7-2 with TRBJ2-7; D ambiguous. V was clipped by 2 bases and J by 3 bases, with 8 bases between them. The germline CDR1 and CDR2 sequences are SGHTA and FQGNSA. The CDR3 contains 13 residues. The CDR3 region is CASSLNQIYEQYF. CDR3 coding DNA: TGTGCCAGCAGCTTAAACCAGATCTACGAGCAGTACTTC.

This clonotype was counted between two and nine times. The rearrangement links TRBV7-9 to TRBJ2-5; 7 bases match TRBD2. Per germline, CDR1 SEHNR and CDR2 FQNEAQ (reference sequence). The CDR3 spans 14 residues. V lost 2 bases to trimming and J lost 5 bases; unmatched junction nucleotides: 5. The CDR3 bases are TGTGCCAGCAGCTTACAGACTAGCCGCGAGACCCAGTACTTC. The encoded protein is CASSLQTSRETQYF.

The V call is TRBV6-5, the J call TRBJ2-3, with 10 bases that match TRBD1. The V gene end was trimmed by 2 bases and the J gene end by 4 bases; junction bases not matched to a gene: 3. This CDR3 has 15 residues. Germline CDR1 reads MNHEY; CDR2 reads SVGAGI. The CDR3 loop reads CASSYGTGDPDTQYF. DNA of the CDR3: TGTGCCAGCAGTTACGGGACAGGGGATCCAGATACGCAGTATTTT.

This clonotype has ten or more counts. J is TRBJ1-1 and V is TRBV7-8, with TRBD1 as a possible D gene (5 bases). CDR1 and CDR2 from the germline V gene are SGHVS and FQNEAQ. The V end lost 5 bases, the J end lost 5 bases, and 15 bases lay between the germline ends. This CDR3 spans 14 amino acids. The CDR3 bases are TGTGCCAGCAGCGTGAGGGGCACGGGGACTGAAGCTTTCTTT. Encoded protein: CASSVRGTGTEAFF.

This clonotype was observed a handful of times. The chain has TRBV7-2 and TRBJ1-2; unclear D gene. Germline V gene lookup returns CDR1 SGHTA and CDR2 FQGNSA. V was clipped by 3 bases and J by 10 bases, with 27 bases between them. The CDR3 runs to 17 residues. The CDR3, as DNA: TGTGCCAGCAGCTTGTGGGAAGAGAAAACGGGTCTTAAGATCTACACCTTC. Protein: CASSLWEEKTGLKIYTF.

A remark on this clonotype: Germline is not matched at one junction end, which may reflect a read error. V is TRBV12-3 or TRBV12-4 and J is TRBJ1-3; no clear D. CDR3 length: 18 residues. CDR3 coding DNA: TGTGCCACCAGTCCGCCCCTGACCAAAGTAGTCTCTGGAAACACCATATATTTT. Translated: CATSPPLTKVVSGNTIYF.

This clonotype was found a few times. The chain couples TRBV7-2 to TRBJ2-7; 8 bases fit TRBD1. This CDR3 comprises 14 residues. The germline V gene has CDR1 SGHTA and CDR2 FQGNSA. Germline trimming cut 5 bases from V and 3 bases from J; bases unmatched to any gene: 6. CDR3 in DNA: TGTGCCAGCAGCCGAGGACAGGGTGTCTACGAGCAGTACTTC. As protein: CASSRGQGVYEQYF.

The chain couples TRBV7-8 to TRBJ2-7; D might be TRBD1 or TRBD2, each matching 5 bases. CDR3 length: 13 residues. Trimming left V 8 bases short and J 0 bases short, with 11 bases between. Germline assignment: CDR1 SGHVS and CDR2 FQNEAQ. The CDR3 sequence: CASGGPSSYEQYF. The DNA of the CDR3 is TGTGCCAGCGGGGGACCGAGCTCCTACGAGCAGTACTTC.

A few counts support this clonotype. This rearrangement joins TRBV7-2 to TRBJ2-7; 8 bases match TRBD1. The junction had 5 bases not matched to a gene; V was cut back by 3 bases and J by 7 bases. The CDR3 loop spans 13 amino acids. In germline, CDR1 is SGHTA, CDR2 FQGNSA. CDR3 residues: CASSFLQGDEQYF. CDR3 nucleotide sequence: TGTGCCAGCAGCTTCTTACAGGGGGATGAGCAGTACTTC.

This clonotype was observed a few times. The chain couples TRBV6-2 or TRBV6-3 to TRBJ1-5; 12 positions agree with TRBD1. The CDR3 runs to 17 residues. V shed 2 bases, J shed 7 bases, and the junction held 9 bases outside the gene matches. CDR1 MNHEY and CDR2 SVGEGT come from the germline V gene. The CDR3, as DNA: TGTGCCAGCAGTTACCGATGGGGACAGGGGGCGGGACAGCCCCAGCATTTT. It encodes CASSYRWGQGAGQPQHF.

V is TRBV12-3 or TRBV12-4 and J is TRBJ1-6; D is unresolved. The V and J ends lost 4 bases and 13 bases respectively, with 17 bases between them. CDR3 length: 14 amino acids. CDR3 sequence reads: CASSSRPLVWPLHF. CDR3 nucleotides: TGTGCCAGCAGTTCTAGGCCCTTAGTTTGGCCCCTCCACTTT.